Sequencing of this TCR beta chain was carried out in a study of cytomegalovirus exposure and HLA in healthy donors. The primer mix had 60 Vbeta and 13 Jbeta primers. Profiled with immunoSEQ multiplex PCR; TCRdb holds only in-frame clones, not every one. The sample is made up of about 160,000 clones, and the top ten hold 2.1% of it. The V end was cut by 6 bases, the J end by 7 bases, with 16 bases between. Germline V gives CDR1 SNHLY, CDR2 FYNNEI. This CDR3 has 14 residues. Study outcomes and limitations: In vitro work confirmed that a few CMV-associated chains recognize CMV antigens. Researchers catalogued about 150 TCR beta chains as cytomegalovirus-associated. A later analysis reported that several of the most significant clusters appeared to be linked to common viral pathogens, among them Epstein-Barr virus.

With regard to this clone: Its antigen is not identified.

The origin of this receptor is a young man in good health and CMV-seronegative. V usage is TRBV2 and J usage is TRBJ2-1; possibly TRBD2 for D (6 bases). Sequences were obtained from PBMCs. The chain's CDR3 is CASSTSNRGNEQFF. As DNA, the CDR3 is TGTGCCAGCAGCACTAGCAACCGGGGGAATGAGCAGTTCTTC.